The clone carrying this T cell receptor (beta chain) was observed at least ten times. Its antigen is undetermined. The template was RNA from unsorted bulk tissue. Germline V gives CDR1 MNHNS, CDR2 SASEGT. The V and J ends lost 7 bases and 5 bases respectively, with 17 bases between them. The CDR3 covers 15 residues. The sample belongs to a study of tumor and adjacent non-tumor tissue in lung cancer. As for the study in general: On average, productive TCRbeta reads reached roughly 3.9 million per sample.

TCRbeta libraries were built with three rounds of nested PCR, modified from ARM-PCR. TCRdb reanalysed the multiplex PCR reads using MiXCR and keeps one entry per CDR3 protein. The sample yields over 110,000 distinct CDR3 sequences, around 60% seen once. Study-level points and caveats: In normal lung, the top 100 clones were significantly more dominant than in tumor.

This chain links TRBV6-1 with TRBJ2-2; D is perhaps TRBD2 (5 bases). The sequence derives from a man aged 60-69 years with small cell lung cancer. What was sequenced was lung tumor tissue. For the CDR3, the DNA is TGTGCCAGCACCCCCACAGCGGTTGGGACCGGGGAGCTGTTTTTT. Translation gives CASTPTAVGTGELFF.